This T cell receptor (beta chain) was profiled in a study of control samples from healthy donors and cancer patients. The assay was immunoSEQ multiplex PCR, and TCRdb's table has in-frame clones only and misses some. The table lists 75,000 to 90,000 clones, around 85% of them singletons. This CDR3 region has 17 residues. Deletions cut 3 bases from V and 0 bases from J, with 12 bases between. Germline loops: CDR1 LNHDA, CDR2 SQIVND (reference sequence). The chain recombines TRBV19 with TRBJ1-6; no firm D call. The sequencing input was blood. The clonotype originates from a woman in her thirties or forties in good health. The CDR3 DNA sequence: TGTGCCAGTAGTATGGTGGCAATGAGCTCCTATAATTCACCCCTCCACTTT. Translated, it gives CASSMVAMSSYNSPLHF.